These T cell receptor beta chains were read from a single sample in a study of pediatric ulcerative colitis. Clones were read by immunoSEQ multiplex PCR, and TCRdb kept only the in-frame ones, dropping some. In the table there are under 15,000 clones, 60% to 80% of which are singletons. Sequenced material: gut tissue. These receptors all stem from a boy aged 5 to 17 who was a control in a study of pediatric ulcerative colitis. The CDR3 runs from the conserved cysteine through the conserved F or W. D genes are given only for firm matches. Some rows have no size entry. The others give once, few or many, or a class for an expanded clone.

>.|TRBV4-3|TRBJ2-3|.|16
TGCGCCAGCAGTGGGGGCGGGGCCCCTGGCACAGATACGCAGTATTTT
CASSGGGAPGTDTQYF
>.|TRBV11-2|TRBJ2-5|.|13
TGTGCCAGCAGCTTAGGACTGGAAGAGACCCAGTACTTC
CASSLGLEETQYF
>.|TRBV5-4|TRBJ2-4|.|12
TGTGCCAGCAGCCTCCATCAGGGCATTCAGTACTTC
CASSLHQGIQYF
>TRBD1|TRBV7-8|TRBJ2-4|few|15
TGTGCCAGCAGCCCCGACAGGGGGCCCAAAAACATTCAGTACTTC
CASSPDRGPKNIQYF
>TRBD2|TRBV9|TRBJ2-1|.|15
TGTGCCAGCAGCGACGGGACTAGCGTATACAATGAGCAGTTCTTC
CASSDGTSVYNEQFF
>TRBD1|TRBV5-1|TRBJ2-1|.|19
TGCGCCAGCAGTTATAGGGACAGGGACGGAAGGTTAACACACAATGAGCAGTTCTTC
CASSYRDRDGRLTHNEQFF
>.|TRBV25-1|TRBJ1-4|.|16
TGTGCCAGCAGTCACCAGGGGAAAGCAGATAATGAAAAACTGTTTTTT
CASSHQGKADNEKLFF
>.|TRBV10-3|TRBJ1-2|.|15
TGTGCCATCAGTGTTGTGGGGGCTAAGAACTATGGCTACACCTTC
CAISVVGAKNYGYTF
>.|TRBV20-1|TRBJ2-3|.|11
TGCAGTGCCGTGATCACAGATACGCAGTATTTT
CSAVITDTQYF
>.|TRBV5-4|TRBJ2-3|.|17
TGTGCCAGCAGCTTACTACCCTCGGGTGGGCCATCGGATACGCAGTATTTT
CASSLLPSGGPSDTQYF
>.|TRBV29-1|TRBJ2-1|.|12
TGCAGCGTTGACCTAGTAGGCAATGAGCAGTTCTTC
CSVDLVGNEQFF
>.|TRBV7-6|TRBJ2-1|.|15
TGTGCCAGCAGCTTAGTGAAGGGTTATTGGGGTGAGCAGTTCTTC
CASSLVKGYWGEQFF
>.|TRBV5-1|TRBJ2-3|.|12
TGCGCCAGCACCGGGGGAGCAGATACGCAGTATTTT
CASTGGADTQYF
>.|TRBV5-1|TRBJ2-2|.|14
TGCGCCAGCAGCTTACAGGCGAACACCGGGGAGCTGTTTTTT
CASSLQANTGELFF
>TRBD1|TRBV5-6|TRBJ1-2|.|15
TGTGCCAGCAGCTTGTGGACCTCGACAGGGTATGGCTACACCTTC
CASSLWTSTGYGYTF
>.|TRBV7-6|TRBJ1-4|.|13
TGTGCCAGCAGCCCACTCACAGGGCAGGAACTGTTTTTT
CASSPLTGQELFF
>TRBD2|TRBV30|TRBJ2-7|.|15
TGTGCCTGGAATGGAGCGGGAGGGCCCTCCTACGAGCAGTACTTC
CAWNGAGGPSYEQYF
>TRBD1|TRBV5-4|TRBJ1-1|.|14
TGTGCCAGCAGCCCAGGACAGGGGAGGACTGAAGCTTTCTTT
CASSPGQGRTEAFF
>.|TRBV7-2|TRBJ2-3|.|14
TGTGCCAGCAGCCCAATGACTAGCACAGATACGCAGTATTTT
CASSPMTSTDTQYF
>.|TRBV6-5|TRBJ2-3|.|14
TGTGCCAGCAGTTCAGGGACTGTGGCAGATACGCAGTATTTT
CASSSGTVADTQYF
>.|TRBV13|TRBJ1-1|.|13
TGTGCCAGCAGCGCCATAAGGGCCACTGAAGCTTTCTTT
CASSAIRATEAFF
>.|TRBV4-3|TRBJ1-4|few|15
TGCGCCAGCAGCCAAGAGGGAGGGGCTAATGAAAAACTGTTTTTT
CASSQEGGANEKLFF
>.|TRBV9|TRBJ1-1|few|14
TGTGCCAGCAGCCCACACCGAGGTAACACTGAAGCTTTCTTT
CASSPHRGNTEAFF
>.|TRBV6-6|TRBJ2-5|.|12
TGTGCCAGCAGAACCGCCGGGGAGACCCAGTACTTC
CASRTAGETQYF
>.|TRBV5-4|TRBJ1-3|.|13
TGTGCCAGCAGCTCCCTTCCGGGGGACACCATATATTTT
CASSSLPGDTIYF
>.|TRBV19|TRBJ2-5|.|13
TGTGCCAGTAAACGACGGGAACAAGAGACCCAGTACTTC
CASKRREQETQYF
>.|TRBV5-1|TRBJ1-1|.|14
TGCGCCAGCAGCTTGGACAGCACCAACACTGAAGCTTTCTTT
CASSLDSTNTEAFF
>.|TRBV9|TRBJ2-1|.|15
TGTGCCAGCAGCGTCGGCGGAACCTCCTACAATGAGCAGTTCTTC
CASSVGGTSYNEQFF
>.|TRBV18|TRBJ2-7|.|14
TGTGCCAGCTCACAGGACAGTGCTTCCTACGAGCAGTACTTC
CASSQDSASYEQYF
>TRBD1|TRBV18|TRBJ1-4|.|15
TGTGCCAGCTCACCCACCGGGACAGAATATGAAAAACTGTTTTTT
CASSPTGTEYEKLFF
>.|TRBV6-1|TRBJ2-3|.|15
TGTGCCAGCAGTGAATCCGCGGGATCCACAGATACGCAGTATTTT
CASSESAGSTDTQYF
>.|TRBV19|TRBJ1-3|few|13
TGTGCCAGTAGTGGCGGCGTCGGAAACACCATATATTTT
CASSGGVGNTIYF
>TRBD2|TRBV6-5|TRBJ2-3|.|15
TGTGCCAGCGGCCCTTGGGGGGGTATGACAGATACGCAGTATTTT
CASGPWGGMTDTQYF
>.|TRBV18|TRBJ1-2|.|15
TGTGCCAGCTACGACGGCGGCGTAGGATCCTATGGCTACACCTTC
CASYDGGVGSYGYTF
>TRBD2|TRBV9|TRBJ2-3|.|15
TGTGCCAGCAGCGTAGAGGGCGGGAGAACAGATACGCAGTATTTT
CASSVEGGRTDTQYF
>.|TRBV4-1|TRBJ2-1|.|14
TGCGCCAGCAGCCAACCTCTAAGGGGAAGTGAGCAGTTCTTC
CASSQPLRGSEQFF
>.|TRBV7-2|TRBJ2-5|.|14
TGTGCCAGCAGCTTAGTATTCGGGAAAGAGACCCAGTACTTC
CASSLVFGKETQYF
>.|TRBV21-1|TRBJ1-2|.|12
TGTGCCAGCAGCAAAGCAGGGGATGGCTACACCTTC
CASSKAGDGYTF
>.|TRBV19|TRBJ2-5|.|14
TGTGCCAGTAGTACTATCGACAGACAAGAGACCCAGTACTTC
CASSTIDRQETQYF
>.|TRBV19|TRBJ2-3|.|12
TGTGCCAGTAGTCGGACCAAGGATACGCAGTATTTT
CASSRTKDTQYF